This T cell receptor beta chain was profiled in a study of CD8+ T cells in alopecia areata. Investigators isolated RNA and reverse transcribed it into cDNA to act as the sequencing template. Only in-frame clones appear in the TCRdb table, and some are missing; sequencing was by immunoSEQ multiplex PCR. Recorded here are some 110,000 clones, none singletons. Note on this clone: Germline and genes here are mouse. Coverage ceases 4 residues before the CDR3 finishes, and the germline J gene fills in the end.

CDR1 and CDR2 from the germline V gene are SGHDT and FRDEAV. The CDR3 spans 11 residues. This receptor was identified in a C3H/HeJ mouse with alopecia areata. The MHC haplotype of the strain is H2-k. The rearrangement joins TRBV14 to TRBJ1-4; D is unresolved. What was sequenced was lesional skin. The CDR3 loop is CASSFSERLFF. CDR3 bases read: TGTGCCAGCAGTTTTAGCGAA.